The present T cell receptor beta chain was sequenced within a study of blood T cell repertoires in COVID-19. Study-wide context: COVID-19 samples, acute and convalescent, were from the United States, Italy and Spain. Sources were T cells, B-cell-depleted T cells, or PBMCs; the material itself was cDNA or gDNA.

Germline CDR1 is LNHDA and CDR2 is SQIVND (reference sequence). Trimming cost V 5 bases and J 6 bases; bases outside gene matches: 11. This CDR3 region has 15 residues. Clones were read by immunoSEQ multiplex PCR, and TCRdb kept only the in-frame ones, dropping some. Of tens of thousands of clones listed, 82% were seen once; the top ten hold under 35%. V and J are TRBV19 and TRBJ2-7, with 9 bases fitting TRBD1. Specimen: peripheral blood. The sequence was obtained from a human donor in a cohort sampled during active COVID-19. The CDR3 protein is CASSDPGQGLREQYF. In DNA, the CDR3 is TGTGCCAGTAGTGATCCGGGACAGGGACTCCGCGAGCAGTACTTC.